This T cell receptor (beta chain) was identified in a study of post-analysis software for immune sequencing data. General study results and limits: Samples made in the same batch grouped tightly together by F measure. Five or six TRBV segments, TRBV5-6, TRBV5-1 and TRBV20-1 among them, were found more frequent in patients than controls.

Included in the TCR beta cDNA libraries were unique molecular identifiers. From roughly 1 to 10 million T cells, hundreds of thousands of cDNA molecules were obtained. TCRdb analysed the PCR reads with MiXCR anew, one entry per CDR3 protein. The sample has some 800,000 distinct CDR3 sequences; around 42% are singletons. On this clonotype: Antigen: not known.

This CDR3 is built from 15 residues. The V gene end was trimmed by 1 base and the J gene end by 12 bases; junction bases not matched to a gene: 11. Per the germline V gene, CDR1 is MDHEN and CDR2 is SYDVKM. Sequencing was performed on blood. The rearrangement links TRBV28 to TRBJ2-1; 8 bases line up with TRBD1. This sequence was found in a girl aged 5 to 17 with multiple sclerosis. The CDR3 nucleotides read TGTGCCAGCAGTTTATCGGTGACAGGGGTTGATGGGCAGTTCTTC. This codes for CASSLSVTGVDGQFF.